The T cell receptor (beta chain) under discussion was sequenced for a study of cytomegalovirus exposure and HLA in healthy donors. Regarding the study as a whole: Confirmation was obtained in vitro that a few CMV-associated chains are specific for CMV antigens. The study put around 180 TCR beta chains on its list as cytomegalovirus-associated.

Here immunoSEQ multiplex PCR was the method, and the copy in TCRdb shows in-frame clones only, minus some. There are some 180,000 clones in the sample; roughly 86% occur only once, and roughly 6.6% lies in the top ten. This clone was counted once. No antigen is known for it. The CDR3 is made up of 14 amino acids. Germline V gene lookup returns CDR1 MGHRA and CDR2 YSYEKL. V was pared by 2 bases and J by 0 bases, with 7 bases between. The receptor was derived from a man between 25 and 39 years old in good health and CMV-seropositive. V gene TRBV4-1 combines with J gene TRBJ1-1; D unresolved. The sequencing sample was made of PBMCs. This CDR3 reads CASSQSGVNTEAFF. The CDR3 DNA reads TGCGCCAGCAGCCAAAGCGGGGTGAACACTGAAGCTTTCTTT.